The rows below give T cell receptor beta chains drawn from one sample of a study of OX40 agonist ivuxolimab in advanced cancers. Some clones are missing from TCRdb's copy, which holds only in-frame ones; the method was immunoSEQ multiplex PCR. The data show approximately 70,000 clones, approximately 80% seen once. The sample in question was CD4+ or CD8+ T cells sorted from blood, obtained in a trial of the OX40 agonist ivuxolimab. The source is an adult with an advanced solid tumor such as melanoma, head and neck, liver or kidney cancer. Each CDR3 is given with its conserved first and last residue. A D gene is named only where the DNA matches it firmly. Clone size is given for some rows only: seen once, a few or many times, or a class if the clone is expanded.

TRBD2	.	TRBV5-4	TRBJ2-5	TGTGCCAGCAGCTTGATCCTAGCGGGGGGGCAGTACTTC	CASSLILAGGQYF
.	few	TRBV18	TRBJ2-2	TGTGCCAGCTCACCGCGACAGGGAGGGTCGAACACCGGGGAGCTGTTTTTT	CASSPRQGGSNTGELFF
.	.	TRBV4-1	TRBJ2-7	TGCGCCAGCAGCCAGGCGGTCCCTGAAAGGGAAAGAACCTACGAGCAGTACTTC	CASSQAVPERERTYEQYF
TRBD2	few	TRBV9	TRBJ2-1	TGTGCCAGCAGCGGACGGACTAGCCAACCGCGGGAGCAGTTCTTC	CASSGRTSQPREQFF
.	.	TRBV30	TRBJ1-2	TGTGCCTGGAGTGGCGACAGCTATGGCTACACCTTC	CAWSGDSYGYTF
.	.	TRBV15	TRBJ2-3	TGTGCCACCAGCAGAGATGGTCCATCACGGGATACGCAGTATTTT	CATSRDGPSRDTQYF
.	once	TRBV10-3	TRBJ1-4	TGTGCCATCAGTGAGCAAGCAGGGGTTGAAAAACTGTTTTTT	CAISEQAGVEKLFF
TRBD1	.	TRBV19	TRBJ1-1	TGTGCCAGTAGTACTACAGGGGCAATTTCGAACACTGAAGCTTTCTTT	CASSTTGAISNTEAFF
.	.	TRBV29-1	TRBJ2-1	TGCAGCGTTGAAGTAAGGCGGGGTGAGCAGTTCTTC	CSVEVRRGEQFF
.	once	TRBV30	TRBJ1-1	TGTGCCTGGAGTGGGGGAGGGAGATTCCTGATGAACACTGAAGCTTTCTTT	CAWSGGGRFLMNTEAFF
.	.	TRBV27	TRBJ1-4	TGTGCCAGCACTTCGCGGTTGCGGACGACTAATGAAAAACTGTTTTTT	CASTSRLRTTNEKLFF
.	.	TRBV4-1	TRBJ2-5	TGCGCCAGCAGCCAAGGGCCCACTGGCGGGGGCACCCAAGAGACCCAGTACTTC	CASSQGPTGGGTQETQYF
TRBD2	.	TRBV11-2	TRBJ2-2	TGTGCCAGCAGCCCTAGGACTAGCAGGAACACCGGGGAGCTGTTTTTT	CASSPRTSRNTGELFF
.	.	TRBV19	TRBJ2-3	TGTGCCAGTAGTACACCAAGGGTAGCTAGCACAGATACGCAGTATTTT	CASSTPRVASTDTQYF
TRBD1	.	TRBV18	TRBJ2-3	TGTGCCAGCTCACCGACAGGGTTGGGGATGGATACGCAGTATTTT	CASSPTGLGMDTQYF
.	.	TRBV19	TRBJ2-7	TGTGCCAGTAGTTCCGTCTACGAGCAGTACTTC	CASSSVYEQYF
TRBD1	.	TRBV27	TRBJ1-3	TGTGCCAGCAGTTCCAGGGGGGGAAACACCATATATTTT	CASSSRGGNTIYF
.	few	TRBV14	TRBJ2-5	TGTGCCAGCAGCCATTTAGGGTCCCAGGAGACCCAGTACTTC	CASSHLGSQETQYF
.	.	TRBV5-8	TRBJ2-3	TGTGCCAGCAGCTTACCCAGTGCTACAGATACGCAGTATTTT	CASSLPSATDTQYF
.	.	TRBV18	TRBJ1-3	TGTGCCAGCTCACCAATAGAAGCGGGGAACGGAAACACCATATATTTT	CASSPIEAGNGNTIYF
TRBD1	.	TRBV5-1	TRBJ1-2	TGCGCCAGCAAAAATCAGGGGGCATCTAACTATGGCTACACCTTC	CASKNQGASNYGYTF
TRBD2	.	TRBV10-1	TRBJ2-1	TGCGCCAGCAGTCAAACCGGGACTAGCTACAATGAGCAGTTCTTC	CASSQTGTSYNEQFF
.	.	TRBV30	TRBJ2-2	TGTGCCTGGAGTGCCGGGACCAGAGCCGGGGAGCTGTTTTTT	CAWSAGTRAGELFF
.	.	TRBV5-8	TRBJ2-3	TGTGCCAGCAGCTTGGGGCTCCAGGGTGGGGCAGATACGCAGTATTTT	CASSLGLQGGADTQYF
.	once	TRBV30	TRBJ1-6	TGTGCCTGGAGTAGGAATTCACCCCTCCACTTT	CAWSRNSPLHF
.	.	TRBV6-5	TRBJ1-2	TGTGCCAGCAGTTCGGGGGCGCGAAACTATGGCTACACCTTC	CASSSGARNYGYTF
.	.	TRBV7-8	TRBJ1-4	TGTGCCAGCAGTCTTCAACGGGGGGCTACTAATGAAAAACTGTTTTTT	CASSLQRGATNEKLFF
TRBD2	.	TRBV14	TRBJ2-5	TGTGCCAGCAGCCTGGGACTAGCGGTTCAAGAGACCCAGTACTTC	CASSLGLAVQETQYF
.	.	TRBV4-2	TRBJ1-1	TGTGCCAGCAGCCGAAACCCCAAGACGGGGAGCCCGAACACTGAAGCTTTCTTT	CASSRNPKTGSPNTEAFF
.	.	TRBV29-1	TRBJ2-7	TGCAGCGTTGATACCGGGTTCTCCTACGAGCAGTACTTC	CSVDTGFSYEQYF
TRBD2	once	TRBV5-1	TRBJ2-5	TGCGCCAGCAGCCCCAGGGTGGCTAGCGGGGAGACCCAGTACTTC	CASSPRVASGETQYF
TRBD2	.	TRBV5-1	TRBJ2-2	TGCGCCAGCAGCTTGTCAGTTAGCGGGGGGACTTACACCGGGGAGCTGTTTTTT	CASSLSVSGGTYTGELFF
TRBD1	.	TRBV5-1	TRBJ1-2	TGCGCCAGCAGCTTGGATGGGACAGGTTCTAGGTACTATGGCTACACCTTC	CASSLDGTGSRYYGYTF
.	.	TRBV11-3	TRBJ2-1	TGTGCCAGCAGCTTAGATCCGCGGACAGAGCAGTTCTTC	CASSLDPRTEQFF
TRBD2	.	TRBV30	TRBJ2-5	TGTGCCTGGGCCGGGACTAGCGGGGGGGCCCTGGAGACCCAGTACTTC	CAWAGTSGGALETQYF
.	.	TRBV5-6	TRBJ2-7	TGTGCCAGCAGCTTGGAAGGGTATGGCGAGCAGTACTTC	CASSLEGYGEQYF
.	.	TRBV11-3	TRBJ1-1	TGTGCCAGCAGCTTATCCACTGAAGCTTTCTTT	CASSLSTEAFF
TRBD1	.	TRBV5-4	TRBJ2-5	TGTGCCAGCAGCAGACAGGGACGCAGGTCCCAAGAGACCCAGTACTTC	CASSRQGRRSQETQYF
.	.	TRBV5-5	TRBJ2-3	TGTGCCAGCAGCCCCGAGAACTTGGGCACAGATACGCAGTATTTT	CASSPENLGTDTQYF
.	.	TRBV7-9	TRBJ2-1	TGTGCCAGCAGCGCGGGGTTCAATGAGCAGTTCTTC	CASSAGFNEQFF
.	.	TRBV7-6	TRBJ2-7	TGTGCCAGCAGCTCCTGGACATCCTACGAGCAGTACTTC	CASSSWTSYEQYF
.	.	TRBV6-5	TRBJ1-6	TGTGCCAGCAGTTACAGCCGTGGATCACCCCTCCACTTT	CASSYSRGSPLHF
.	once	TRBV5-1	TRBJ2-6	TGCGCCAGCAGCTTGGAGCTTGGTAGCTCTGGGGCCAACGTCCTGACTTTC	CASSLELGSSGANVLTF
TRBD1	.	TRBV6-1	TRBJ1-5	TGTGCCAGCAGGACCACAGGGGATGGCAATCAGCCCCAGCATTTT	CASRTTGDGNQPQHF
.	.	TRBV11-3	TRBJ2-2	TGTGCCAGCAGCTTAGATCAGGTGACCGGGGAGCTGTTTTTT	CASSLDQVTGELFF
.	.	TRBV5-1	TRBJ1-2	TGCGCCAGCAGCCTGCAGGGATGGACAAGTAAGAACTATGGCTACACCTTC	CASSLQGWTSKNYGYTF